The rows below give T cell receptor beta chains drawn from one sample of a study of regulatory T cells in long-lasting Graves disease. TCRdb re-called the multiplex PCR reads with MiXCR, one entry per CDR3 protein. The sample yields about 540,000 distinct CDR3 sequences, 13% seen once. These records were also assigned to another study, of T cells in Graves' hyperthyroidism and ophthalmopathy.

Material: peripheral blood mononuclear cells (PBMCs), obtained at new diagnosis, from a patient treated with antithyroid drugs. The source is a man younger than 40 with Graves disease. Each CDR3 is given without its conserved first and last residue. Fields, in order: CDR3 length, D gene, V gene, J gene, CDR3 protein. D genes are given only for firm matches.

11,NA,TRBV3-1,TRBJ1-6,ASSQLNNSPLH
13,NA,TRBV2,TRBJ2-2,ASSSDATDTGELF
10,NA,TRBV4-2,TRBJ2-6,ASSQGANVLT
15,TRBD2,TRBV11-2,TRBJ2-4,ASSLSTSGSAKNIQY
14,NA,TRBV20-1,TRBJ2-1,SAAGTGTSFYNEQF
10,TRBD1,TRBV6-1,TRBJ2-7,ALGTGTYEQY
14,NA,TRBV6-2/TRBV6-3,TRBJ1-2,ASSYVPGVANYGYT
12,NA,TRBV12-3/TRBV12-4,TRBJ2-1,ASTTGYSYNEQF
13,NA,TRBV7-3,TRBJ2-7,ASSQEGLAAYEQY
17,TRBD2,TRBV28,TRBJ2-1,APPVTGTSGHRRYNEQF
12,TRBD2,TRBV6-2/TRBV6-3,TRBJ2-5,ASRAIAGVETQY
12,NA,TRBV12-3/TRBV12-4,TRBJ1-1,ASSAYGSYTEAF
11,NA,TRBV7-2,TRBJ2-1,ASSINTNNEQF
12,NA,TRBV3-1,TRBJ2-7,ASSQGPGIYEQY
11,NA,TRBV7-2,TRBJ1-5,ASTLGGSQPQH
14,NA,TRBV7-9,TRBJ2-7,ASSQPGSSVLREQY
12,NA,TRBV11-2,TRBJ1-1,ASSTSLGDTEAF
14,NA,TRBV18,TRBJ1-3,ASSPPYGGDGNTIY
14,TRBD1,TRBV25-1,TRBJ2-1,ASRERGQGTYNEQF
12,NA,TRBV7-9,TRBJ2-7,ASSSVGPLYEQY
11,NA,TRBV10-3,TRBJ2-1,AISESSRHEQF
13,TRBD1,TRBV9,TRBJ2-1,ASSPWTGLANEQF
13,NA,TRBV11-1,TRBJ2-2,ASSFGGANTGELF
16,NA,TRBV4-1,TRBJ2-7,ASSQGPRRGSSSYEQY
12,NA,TRBV3-1,TRBJ2-5,ASSQLWDGETQY
15,TRBD2,TRBV19,TRBJ2-1,ATLGLAGIVGTNEQF
11,NA,TRBV28,TRBJ1-2,ASRQAGSYGYT
14,TRBD1,TRBV19,TRBJ1-5,ATFSGQGYSNQPQH
15,NA,TRBV4-1,TRBJ2-5,ASSQDPAGAVQETQY
10,NA,TRBV2,TRBJ2-5,ASGLGGETQY
11,TRBD2,TRBV12-3/TRBV12-4,TRBJ2-7,ASRSSGSSEQY
13,TRBD1,TRBV27,TRBJ2-7,ASSLDRGSPYEQY
14,NA,TRBV20-1,TRBJ2-3,SARAPGAGGTDTQY
12,NA,TRBV29-1,TRBJ2-3,SVDDWGSADTQY
11,NA,TRBV29-1,TRBJ1-1,SVMRGASTEAF
18,TRBD2,TRBV6-9,TRBJ2-2,ASSSRGRLAGLKGTGELF
13,TRBD1,TRBV18,TRBJ1-6,ASSGTGQGHSPLH
15,NA,TRBV11-1,TRBJ2-1,ASSFPRKEKDKNEQF
13,NA,TRBV28,TRBJ1-6,ASSFMGEGVSPLH
13,TRBD1,TRBV28,TRBJ1-6,ASSSPGGRNSPLH
16,TRBD1,TRBV5-1,TRBJ1-1,ASSLPEEGAWVNTEAF
13,TRBD2,TRBV20-1,TRBJ2-1,SARSRLAGSNEQF
11,NA,TRBV7-9,TRBJ2-7,ASSLGADYEQY
13,NA,TRBV30,TRBJ2-6,AWSLGGSGANVLT
13,TRBD2,TRBV6-1,TRBJ2-7,ASSVIAGGSYGQY
15,NA,TRBV5-1,TRBJ1-4,ASSLVGRLLGNEKLF
12,TRBD1,TRBV19,TRBJ2-1,ATHRRGLYNEQF
14,NA,TRBV6-4,TRBJ2-3,ASSVNGGRYADTQY
12,NA,TRBV7-2,TRBJ2-1,ASSLASRGNEQF
10,TRBD1,TRBV6-2/TRBV6-3,TRBJ2-1,ASSQGQREQF
11,NA,TRBV3-1,TRBJ2-5,ASSPGLLVAQY
13,NA,TRBV11-2,TRBJ2-3,ASSLEWAGTDTQY
11,NA,TRBV30,TRBJ1-3,ASDRSLGNTIY
12,TRBD1,TRBV20-1,TRBJ2-7,SARWDRYNYEQY
10,NA,TRBV10-3,TRBJ1-4,AISGAGEKLF
13,NA,TRBV9,TRBJ2-3,ASEYTGRGTDTQY